The count of the clone carrying this TCR beta chain is one. Its specificity is not known. The entry originates in a study of cytomegalovirus exposure and HLA in healthy donors. Broader study findings: Later analysis reportedly placed an Asian-associated ancestry cluster below the roughly 680-donor mean in N-insertions. CMV serostatus was the only immune exposure information that was available. A prior analysis recorded that most TCR beta V segments were productive about 87% or about 30% of the time.

CDR1 is SGDLS and CDR2 is YYNGEE in the germline V gene. This CDR3 is 17 amino acids long. V dropped 0 bases and J dropped 0 bases, with 13 bases sitting between them. Vbeta (60) and Jbeta (13) primers were used in the PCR. Generated by immunoSEQ multiplex PCR, the TCRdb table keeps only in-frame clones and is missing some. The sample has under 200,000 clones, around nine tenths seen once; the top ten hold about 0.85%. This sequence joins TRBV9 and TRBJ1-3; no clear D gene. Sequenced material: PBMCs. The source of this sequence is a woman in her 30s in good health and CMV-seronegative. Here the CDR3 reads CASSVAPLAISGNTIYF. The CDR3 DNA follows: TGTGCCAGCAGCGTAGCTCCCTTAGCCATCTCTGGAAACACCATATATTTT. The whole variable domain, remainder taken from reference TRBV9 and TRBJ1-3, is DSGVTQTPKHLITATGQRVTLRCSPRSGDLSVYWYQQSLDQGLQFLIQYYNGEERAKGNILERFSAQQFPDLHSELNLSSLELGDSALYFCASSVAPLAISGNTIYFGEGSWLTVV.